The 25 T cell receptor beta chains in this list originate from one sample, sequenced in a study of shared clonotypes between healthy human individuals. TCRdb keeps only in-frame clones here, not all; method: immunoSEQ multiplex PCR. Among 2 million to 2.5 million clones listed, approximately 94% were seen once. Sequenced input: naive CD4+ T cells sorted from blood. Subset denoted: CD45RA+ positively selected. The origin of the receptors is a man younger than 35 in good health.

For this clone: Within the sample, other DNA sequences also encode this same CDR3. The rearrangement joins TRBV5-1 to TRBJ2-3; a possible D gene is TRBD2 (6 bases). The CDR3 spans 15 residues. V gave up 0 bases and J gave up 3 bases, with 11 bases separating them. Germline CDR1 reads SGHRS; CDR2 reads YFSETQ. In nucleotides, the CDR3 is TGCGCCAGCAGCTTGGGTAGGGGAGGAACAGATACGCAGTATTTT. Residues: CASSLGRGGTDTQYF. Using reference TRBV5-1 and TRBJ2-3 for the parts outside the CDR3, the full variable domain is KAGVTQTPRYLIKTRGQQVTLSCSPISGHRSVSWYQQTPGQGLQFLFEYFSETQRNKGNFPGRFSGRQFSNSRSEMNVSTLELGDSALYLCASSLGRGGTDTQYFGPGTRLTVL.

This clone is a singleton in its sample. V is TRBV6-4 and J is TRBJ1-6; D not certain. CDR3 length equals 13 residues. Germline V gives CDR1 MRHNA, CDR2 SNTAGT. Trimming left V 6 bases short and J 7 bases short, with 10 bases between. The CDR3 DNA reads TGTGCCAGCAGAGAGAATAAAAATTCACCCCTCCACTTT. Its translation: CASRENKNSPLHF.

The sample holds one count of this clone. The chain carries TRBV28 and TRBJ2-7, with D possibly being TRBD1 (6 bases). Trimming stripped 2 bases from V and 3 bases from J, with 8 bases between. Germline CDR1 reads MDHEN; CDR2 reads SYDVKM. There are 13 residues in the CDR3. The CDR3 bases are TGTGCCAGCAGTTTAAGGGACAACTACGAGCAGTACTTC. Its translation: CASSLRDNYEQYF.

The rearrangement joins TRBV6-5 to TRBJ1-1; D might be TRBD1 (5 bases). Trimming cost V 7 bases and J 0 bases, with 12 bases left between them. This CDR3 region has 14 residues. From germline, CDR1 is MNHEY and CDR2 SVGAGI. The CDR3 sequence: CASIPVGVNTEAFF. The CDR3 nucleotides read TGTGCCAGCATTCCCGTGGGGGTGAACACTGAAGCTTTCTTT.

The CDR3 sequence is CATSRDGGVHHF. CDR3 bases: TGTGCCACCAGCAGAGATGGGGGAGTCCACCACTTT. The rearrangement links TRBV15 to TRBJ1-6, with D maybe TRBD1 (5 bases). CDR1 is LNHNV, CDR2 YYDKDF, per germline (reference sequence). This CDR3 is 12 amino acids long. Trimming removed 0 bases from V and 18 bases from J, with 12 bases in between.

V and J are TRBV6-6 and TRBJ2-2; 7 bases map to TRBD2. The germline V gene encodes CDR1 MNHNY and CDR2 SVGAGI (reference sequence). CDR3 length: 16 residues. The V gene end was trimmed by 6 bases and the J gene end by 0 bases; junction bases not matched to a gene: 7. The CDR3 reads CASSRPSGANTGELFF. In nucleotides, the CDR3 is TGTGCCAGCAGCCGACCCAGCGGGGCGAACACCGGGGAGCTGTTTTTT.

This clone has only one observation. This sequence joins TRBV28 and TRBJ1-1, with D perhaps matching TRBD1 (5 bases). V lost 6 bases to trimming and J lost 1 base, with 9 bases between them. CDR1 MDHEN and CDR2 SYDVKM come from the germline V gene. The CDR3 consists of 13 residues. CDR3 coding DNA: TGTGCCAGCAGCGCTCAGGGGAACACTGAAGCTTTCTTT. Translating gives CASSAQGNTEAFF.

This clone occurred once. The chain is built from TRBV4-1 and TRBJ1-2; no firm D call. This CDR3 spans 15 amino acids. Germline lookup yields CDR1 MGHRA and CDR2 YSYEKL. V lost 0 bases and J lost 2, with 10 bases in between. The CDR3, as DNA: TGCGCCAGCAGCCAAGATCAGGCCAGGAACTATGGCTACACCTTC. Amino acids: CASSQDQARNYGYTF.

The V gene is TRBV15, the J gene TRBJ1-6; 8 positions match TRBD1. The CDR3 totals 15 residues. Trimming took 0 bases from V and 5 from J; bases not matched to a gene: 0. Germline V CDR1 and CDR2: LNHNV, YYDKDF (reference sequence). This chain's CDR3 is CATSREDRDNSPLHF. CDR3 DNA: TGTGCCACCAGCAGAGAGGACAGGGATAATTCACCCCTCCACTTT.

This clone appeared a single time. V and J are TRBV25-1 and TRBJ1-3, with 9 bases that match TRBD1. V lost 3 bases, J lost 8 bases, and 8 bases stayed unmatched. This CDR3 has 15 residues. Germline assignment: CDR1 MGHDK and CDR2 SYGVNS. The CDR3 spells CASSEGDRAADTIYF. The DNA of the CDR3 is TGTGCCAGCAGTGAGGGGGACAGGGCAGCGGACACCATATATTTT.

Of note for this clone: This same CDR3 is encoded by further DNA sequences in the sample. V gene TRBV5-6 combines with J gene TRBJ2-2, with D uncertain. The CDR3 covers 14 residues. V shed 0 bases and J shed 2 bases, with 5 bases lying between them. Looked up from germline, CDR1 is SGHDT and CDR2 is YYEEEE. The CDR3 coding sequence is TGTGCCAGCAGCTTGGCAGCCAACACCGGGGAGCTGTTTTTT. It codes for CASSLAANTGELFF.

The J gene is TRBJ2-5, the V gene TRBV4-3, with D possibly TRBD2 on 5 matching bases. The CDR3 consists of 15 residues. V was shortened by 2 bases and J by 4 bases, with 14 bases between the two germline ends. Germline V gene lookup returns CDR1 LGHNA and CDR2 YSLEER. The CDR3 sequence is CASSQNPGSGETQYF. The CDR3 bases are TGCGCCAGCAGCCAAAACCCGGGGTCCGGAGAGACCCAGTACTTC.

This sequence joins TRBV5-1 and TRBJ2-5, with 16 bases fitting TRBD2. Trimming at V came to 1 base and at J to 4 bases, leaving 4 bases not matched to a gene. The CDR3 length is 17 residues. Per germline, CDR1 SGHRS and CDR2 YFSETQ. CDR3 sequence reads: CASSLQGLAGGRETQYF. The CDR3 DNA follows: TGCGCCAGCAGCTTGCAGGGACTAGCGGGAGGGCGAGAGACCCAGTACTTC.

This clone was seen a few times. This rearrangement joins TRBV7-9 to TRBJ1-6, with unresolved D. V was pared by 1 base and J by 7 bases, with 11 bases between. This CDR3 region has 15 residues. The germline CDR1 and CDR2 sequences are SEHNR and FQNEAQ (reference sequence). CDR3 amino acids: CASSLVRAGNSPLHF. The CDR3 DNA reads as TGTGCCAGCAGCTTAGTGAGGGCTGGGAATTCACCCCTCCACTTT.

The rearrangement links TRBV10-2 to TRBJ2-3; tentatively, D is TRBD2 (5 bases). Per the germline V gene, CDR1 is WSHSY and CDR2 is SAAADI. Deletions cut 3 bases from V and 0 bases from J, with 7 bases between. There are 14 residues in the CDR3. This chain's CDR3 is CASSESGSTDTQYF. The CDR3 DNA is TGCGCCAGCAGTGAAAGCGGAAGCACAGATACGCAGTATTTT.

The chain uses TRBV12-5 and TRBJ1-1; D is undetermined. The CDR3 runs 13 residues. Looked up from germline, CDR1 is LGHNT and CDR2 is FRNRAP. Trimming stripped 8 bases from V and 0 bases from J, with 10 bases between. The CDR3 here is CASNGPLNTEAFF. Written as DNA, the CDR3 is TGTGCTAGTAACGGGCCTTTGAACACTGAAGCTTTCTTT.

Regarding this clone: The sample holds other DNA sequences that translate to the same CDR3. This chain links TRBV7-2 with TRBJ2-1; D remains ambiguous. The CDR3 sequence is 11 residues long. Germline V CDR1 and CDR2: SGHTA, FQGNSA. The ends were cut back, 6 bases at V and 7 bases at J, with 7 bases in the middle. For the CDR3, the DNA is TGTGCCAGCAGTCTTCTAAATGAGCAGTTCTTC. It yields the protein CASSLLNEQFF.

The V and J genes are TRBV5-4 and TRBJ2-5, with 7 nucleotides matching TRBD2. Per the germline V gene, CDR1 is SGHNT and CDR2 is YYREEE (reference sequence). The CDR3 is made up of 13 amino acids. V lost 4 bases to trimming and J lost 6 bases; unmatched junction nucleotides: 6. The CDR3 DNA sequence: TGTGCCAGCAGCCAGACTAGCAGGAAGACCCAGTACTTC. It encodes CASSQTSRKTQYF.

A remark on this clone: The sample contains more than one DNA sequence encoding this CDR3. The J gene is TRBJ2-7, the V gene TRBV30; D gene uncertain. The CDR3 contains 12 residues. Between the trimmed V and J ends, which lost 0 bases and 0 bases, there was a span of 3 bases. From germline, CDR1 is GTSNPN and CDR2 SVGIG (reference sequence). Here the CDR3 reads CAWSVPSYEQYF. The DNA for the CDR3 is TGTGCCTGGAGTGTCCCCTCCTACGAGCAGTACTTC. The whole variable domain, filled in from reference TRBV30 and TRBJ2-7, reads SQTIHQWPATLVQPVGSPLSLECTVEGTSNPNLYWYRQAAGRGLQLLFYSVGIGQISSEVPQNLSASRPQDRQFILSSKKLLLSDSGFYLCAWSVPSYEQYFGPGTRLTVT.

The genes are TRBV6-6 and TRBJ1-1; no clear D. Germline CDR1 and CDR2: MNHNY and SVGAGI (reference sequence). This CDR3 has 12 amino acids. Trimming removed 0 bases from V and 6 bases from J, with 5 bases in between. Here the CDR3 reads CASSYSEAEAFF. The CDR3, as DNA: TGTGCCAGCAGTTACTCGGAAGCTGAAGCTTTCTTT.

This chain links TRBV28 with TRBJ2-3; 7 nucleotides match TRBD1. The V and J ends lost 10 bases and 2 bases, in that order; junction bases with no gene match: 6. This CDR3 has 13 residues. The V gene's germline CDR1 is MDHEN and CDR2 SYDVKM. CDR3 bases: TGTGCCACCCGGGACAGCTACACAGATACGCAGTATTTT. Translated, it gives CATRDSYTDTQYF.

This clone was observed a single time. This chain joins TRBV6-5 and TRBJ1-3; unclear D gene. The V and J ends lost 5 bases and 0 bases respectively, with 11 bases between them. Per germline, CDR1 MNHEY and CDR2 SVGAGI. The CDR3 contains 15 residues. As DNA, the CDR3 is TGTGCCAGCAGTGCGACGGAAAGCTCTGGAAACACCATATATTTT. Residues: CASSATESSGNTIYF.

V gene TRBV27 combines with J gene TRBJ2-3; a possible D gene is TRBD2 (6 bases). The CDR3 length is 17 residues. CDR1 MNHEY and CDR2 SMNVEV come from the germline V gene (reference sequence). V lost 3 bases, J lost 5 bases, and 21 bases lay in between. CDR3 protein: CASSLGSLRGRGDTQYF. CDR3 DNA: TGTGCCAGCAGTTTGGGTTCATTGCGGGGCCGTGGAGATACGCAGTATTTT.

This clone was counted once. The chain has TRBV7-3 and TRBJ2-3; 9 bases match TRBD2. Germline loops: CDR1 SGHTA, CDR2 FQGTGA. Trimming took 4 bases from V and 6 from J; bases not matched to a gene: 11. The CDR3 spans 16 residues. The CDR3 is CASSSAGTSIGDTQYF. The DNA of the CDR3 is TGTGCCAGCAGCTCGGCCGGGACTAGCATAGGGGATACGCAGTATTTT.

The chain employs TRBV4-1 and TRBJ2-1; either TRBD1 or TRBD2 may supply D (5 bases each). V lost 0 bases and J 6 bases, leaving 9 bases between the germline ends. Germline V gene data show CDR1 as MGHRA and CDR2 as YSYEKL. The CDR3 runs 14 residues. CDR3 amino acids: CASSQEVRGNEQFF. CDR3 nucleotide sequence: TGCGCCAGCAGCCAAGAGGTGAGGGGCAATGAGCAGTTCTTC.